What follows describes a single T cell receptor beta chain. The sample comes from a study of blood T cell repertoires in COVID-19. Per the authors' pipeline: Estimated nucleated cell counts came from reference gene primer amplification. Libraries were prepared by immunoSEQ multiplex PCR; TCRdb keeps only in-frame clonotypes and omits some of them. The V and J calls and clone size come from that table; D and trimming were worked out from the DNA. Of fewer than 300,000 clones listed, approximately 90% are singletons. The V gene's germline CDR1 is SGHKS and CDR2 YYEKEE (reference sequence). V trimming: 0 bases; J trimming: 14 bases; junction bases outside the gene matches: 13. The CDR3 length is 15 residues.

This chain uses TRBV5-5 with TRBJ1-4, with 7 bases matching TRBD1. The specimen sequenced was PBMCs or T cells enriched from blood (not recorded which). The clonotype was recovered from a young woman who had recovered from COVID-19. The CDR3 nucleotides read TGTGCCAGCAGCTTGGAAACAGGGGTCCCGTTTGAGCTGTTTTTT. Amino acids: CASSLETGVPFELFF.